These 10 T cell receptor beta chains came from one sample sequenced in a study of vaccination effects on CD4 cells after COVID-19. These receptors are not linked to any known antigen. Produced via immunoSEQ multiplex PCR; TCRdb's table is partial and in-frame only. The table shows about 73,000 clones, with 73% occurring only once. Following culture for approximately ten days, CD4+ T cells were isolated. Participants each got two BNT162b2 or mRNA-1273 vaccine doses. The sequencing here drew on CD4+ T cells from PBMCs cultured without peptide, taken after COVID-19 vaccination. These TCRs come from a human donor who received a COVID-19 vaccine.

The chain combines TRBV5-1 with TRBJ1-1; D is undetermined. V lost 2 bases and J 1 base, leaving 12 bases between the germline ends. There are 15 residues in the CDR3. Germline assignment: CDR1 SGHRS and CDR2 YFSETQ. The CDR3 is CASSFNALRNTEAFF. The CDR3 coding sequence is TGCGCCAGCAGCTTTAATGCCCTGCGGAACACTGAAGCTTTCTTT.

The CDR3 loop is CASSYSRQLNTEAFF. The CDR3 DNA follows: TGTGCCAGCAGTTACTCAAGACAGCTGAACACTGAAGCTTTCTTT. The chain employs TRBV6-5 and TRBJ1-1, with D possibly matching TRBD1 (5 bases). V was shortened by 0 bases and J by 0 bases, with 8 bases between the two germline ends. Germline-derived CDR1 and CDR2 are MNHEY and SVGAGI. The CDR3 loop spans 15 amino acids.

The chain has TRBV24-1 and TRBJ1-5; 9 bases map to TRBD1. The germline V gene encodes CDR1 KGHDR and CDR2 SFDVKD. With 3 bases clipped from V and 1 base from J, the junction kept 6 bases outside the gene matches. The CDR3 spans 17 residues. As DNA, the CDR3 is TGTGCCACCAGTGATACGACAGGGGGAATAAGCAATCAGCCCCAGCATTTT. Amino acids: CATSDTTGGISNQPQHF.

V usage is TRBV24-1 and J usage is TRBJ1-3, with D perhaps matching TRBD1 (5 bases). The germline V and J ends were trimmed by 6 bases and 0 bases, with 17 bases remaining between them. Germline CDR1 and CDR2: KGHDR and SFDVKD. The length of the CDR3 is 17 residues. The CDR3 reads CATSQLPDTLSGNTIYF. The CDR3 nucleotides are TGTGCCACCAGTCAACTACCGGACACTCTCTCTGGAAACACCATATATTTT.

This clone was observed a handful of times. The CDR3 loop reads CASSSQGLATYNEQFF. CDR3 DNA: TGTGCCAGCAGTTCCCAGGGACTAGCGACTTACAATGAGCAGTTCTTC. The rearrangement uses TRBV27 and TRBJ2-1; 10 bases agree with TRBD2. Unmatched junction bases numbered 7, after V lost 4 bases and J lost 4 bases. Per the germline V gene, CDR1 is MNHEY and CDR2 is SMNVEV (reference sequence). The CDR3 consists of 16 residues.

This clone has just a few counts. The chain joins TRBV4-1 to TRBJ2-5, with TRBD2 identical over 8 bases. CDR1 and CDR2 (germline): MGHRA, YSYEKL. The ends lost 1 base at V and 4 bases at J; junction bases unmatched: 8. The CDR3 runs 16 residues. The CDR3 protein is CASSQASPGGGETQYF. Written as DNA, the CDR3 is TGCGCCAGCAGCCAAGCGTCCCCGGGGGGGGGAGAGACCCAGTACTTC.

This chain connects TRBV5-1 to TRBJ2-2; D possibly corresponds to TRBD2 (5 bases). CDR3 length: 16 residues. The germline V gene encodes CDR1 SGHRS and CDR2 YFSETQ. V gave up 3 bases and J gave up 0 bases, with 12 bases separating them. CDR3 region: CASSSRTGTNTGELFF. The CDR3 region has the DNA TGCGCCAGCAGCTCACGGACGGGGACGAACACCGGGGAGCTGTTTTTT.

In this sample, this clone turned up a few times. The CDR3 DNA is TGTGCCAGCACTCGACAGGGCCCCAATCAGCCCCAGCATTTT. Translated, it gives CASTRQGPNQPQHF. The V call is TRBV6-5, the J call TRBJ1-5, with TRBD1 identical over 7 bases. There are 14 residues in the CDR3. Germline assignment: CDR1 MNHEY and CDR2 SVGAGI. After removal of 7 bases from V and 3 bases from J, the junction contained 6 bases not matched to a gene.

V is TRBV2 and J is TRBJ1-1, with TRBD1 matching over 7 bases. Germline V CDR1 and CDR2: SNHLY, FYNNEI. There are 14 residues in the CDR3. V was clipped by 6 bases and J by 4 bases; unmatched bases: 8. CDR3 in amino acids: CASSDGRGPTEAFF. CDR3 in DNA: TGTGCCAGCAGCGACGGTAGGGGGCCCACTGAAGCTTTCTTT.

This chain joins TRBV4-3 and TRBJ1-5; D may be TRBD1 (5 bases). CDR1 and CDR2 from the germline V gene are LGHNA and YSLEER. The V end was cut by 4 bases, the J end by 9 bases, with 13 bases between. The CDR3 consists of 13 residues. Here the CDR3 reads CASSPTRGRPQHF. In DNA, the CDR3 is TGCGCCAGCAGCCCGACGAGGGGCAGGCCCCAGCATTTT.